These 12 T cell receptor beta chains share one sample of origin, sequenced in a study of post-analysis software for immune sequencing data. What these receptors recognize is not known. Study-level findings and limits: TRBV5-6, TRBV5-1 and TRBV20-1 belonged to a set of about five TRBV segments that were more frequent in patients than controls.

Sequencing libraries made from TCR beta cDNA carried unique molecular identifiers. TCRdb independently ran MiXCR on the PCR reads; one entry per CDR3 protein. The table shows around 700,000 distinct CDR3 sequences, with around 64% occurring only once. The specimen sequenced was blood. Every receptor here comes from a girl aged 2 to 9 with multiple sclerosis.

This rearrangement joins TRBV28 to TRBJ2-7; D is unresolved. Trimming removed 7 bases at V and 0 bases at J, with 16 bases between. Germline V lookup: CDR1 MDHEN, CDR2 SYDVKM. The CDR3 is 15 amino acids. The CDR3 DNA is TGTGCCAGCACGGTCGTCTTGGGAAGCTCCTACGAGCAGTACTTC. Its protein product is CASTVVLGSSYEQYF.

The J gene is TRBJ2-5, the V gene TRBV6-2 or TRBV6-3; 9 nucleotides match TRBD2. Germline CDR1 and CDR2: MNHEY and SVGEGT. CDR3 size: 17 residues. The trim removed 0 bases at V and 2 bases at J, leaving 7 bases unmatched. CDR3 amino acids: CASSYSSRAGGQETQYF. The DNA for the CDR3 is TGTGCCAGCAGTTACTCGAGTAGAGCGGGGGGTCAAGAGACCCAGTACTTC.

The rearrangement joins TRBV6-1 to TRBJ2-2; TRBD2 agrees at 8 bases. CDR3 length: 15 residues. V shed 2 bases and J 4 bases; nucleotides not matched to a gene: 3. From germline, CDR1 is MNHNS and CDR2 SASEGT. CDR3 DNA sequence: TGTGCCAGCAGTGAAAGCGGGAGAGGCACCGGGGAGCTGTTTTTT. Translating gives CASSESGRGTGELFF.

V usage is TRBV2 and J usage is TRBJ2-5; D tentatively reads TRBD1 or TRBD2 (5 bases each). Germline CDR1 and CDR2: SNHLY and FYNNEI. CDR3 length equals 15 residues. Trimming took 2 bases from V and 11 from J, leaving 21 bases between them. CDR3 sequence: CASSESGRGRDGQYF. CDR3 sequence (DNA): TGTGCCAGCAGTGAATCTGGACGGGGTAGGGACGGGCAGTACTTC. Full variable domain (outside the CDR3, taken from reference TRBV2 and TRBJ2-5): EPEVTQTPSHQVTQMGQEVILRCVPISNHLYFYWYRQILGQKVEFLVSFYNNEISEKSEIFDDQFSVERPDGSNFTLKIRSTKLEDSAMYFCASSESGRGRDGQYFGPGTRLLVL.

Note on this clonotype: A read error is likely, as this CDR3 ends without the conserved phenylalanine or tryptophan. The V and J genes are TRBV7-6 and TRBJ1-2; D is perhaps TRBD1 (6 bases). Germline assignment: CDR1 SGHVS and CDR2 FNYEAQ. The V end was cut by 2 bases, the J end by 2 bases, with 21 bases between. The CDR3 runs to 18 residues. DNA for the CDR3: TGTGCCAGCAGCTTATCTCAGCTCAGGGGCGGGAGAAACTATGGCTACACCCTC. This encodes CASSLSQLRGGRNYGYTL.

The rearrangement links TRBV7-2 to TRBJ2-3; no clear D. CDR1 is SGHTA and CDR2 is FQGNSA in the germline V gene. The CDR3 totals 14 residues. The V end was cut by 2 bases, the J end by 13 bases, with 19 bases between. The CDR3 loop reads CASSLTPGSSVEYF. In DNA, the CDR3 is TGTGCCAGCAGCTTAACTCCGGGTAGCTCCGTGGAGTATTTT.

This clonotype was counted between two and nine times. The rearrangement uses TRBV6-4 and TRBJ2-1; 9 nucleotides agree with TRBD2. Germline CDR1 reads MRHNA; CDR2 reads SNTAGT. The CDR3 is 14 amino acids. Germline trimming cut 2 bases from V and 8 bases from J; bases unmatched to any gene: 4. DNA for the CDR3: TGTGCCAGCAGTGACAGCGGGGGGACCGATGAGCAGTTCTTC. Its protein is CASSDSGGTDEQFF.

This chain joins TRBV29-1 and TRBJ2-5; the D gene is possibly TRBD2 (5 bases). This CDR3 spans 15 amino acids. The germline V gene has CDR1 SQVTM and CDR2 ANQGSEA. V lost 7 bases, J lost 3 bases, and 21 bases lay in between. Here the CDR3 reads CSAGRVGIGKETQYF. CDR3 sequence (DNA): TGCAGCGCCGGACGGGTTGGTATCGGGAAAGAGACCCAGTACTTC.

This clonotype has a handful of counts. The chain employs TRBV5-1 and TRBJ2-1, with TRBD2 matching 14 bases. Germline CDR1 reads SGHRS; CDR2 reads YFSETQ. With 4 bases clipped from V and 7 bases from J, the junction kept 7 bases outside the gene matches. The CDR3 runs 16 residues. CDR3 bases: TGCGCCAGCAGCACGGGACTAGCGGGAGTTCAAAATGAGCAGTTCTTC. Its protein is CASSTGLAGVQNEQFF.

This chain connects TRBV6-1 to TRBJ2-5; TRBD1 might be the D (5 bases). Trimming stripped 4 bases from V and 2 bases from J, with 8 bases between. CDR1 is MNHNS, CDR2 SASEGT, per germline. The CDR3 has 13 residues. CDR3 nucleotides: TGTGCCAGCAGTGCCACAGGTCAAGAGACCCAGTACTTC. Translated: CASSATGQETQYF.

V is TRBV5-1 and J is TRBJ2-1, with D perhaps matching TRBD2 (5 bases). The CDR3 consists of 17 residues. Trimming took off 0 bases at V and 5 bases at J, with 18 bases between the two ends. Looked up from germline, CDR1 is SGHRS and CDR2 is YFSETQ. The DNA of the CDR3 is TGCGCCAGCAGCTTGGCTCCCGGGGTGGGTCGAAACAATGAGCAGTTCTTC. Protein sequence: CASSLAPGVGRNNEQFF.

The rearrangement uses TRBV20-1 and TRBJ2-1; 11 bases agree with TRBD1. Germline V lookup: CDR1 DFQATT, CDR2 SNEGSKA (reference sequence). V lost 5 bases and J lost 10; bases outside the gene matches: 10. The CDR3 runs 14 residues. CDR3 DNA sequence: TGCAGTGCTCCGTGGGGGACAGGGGGTTACGAGCAGTTCTTC. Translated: CSAPWGTGGYEQFF.